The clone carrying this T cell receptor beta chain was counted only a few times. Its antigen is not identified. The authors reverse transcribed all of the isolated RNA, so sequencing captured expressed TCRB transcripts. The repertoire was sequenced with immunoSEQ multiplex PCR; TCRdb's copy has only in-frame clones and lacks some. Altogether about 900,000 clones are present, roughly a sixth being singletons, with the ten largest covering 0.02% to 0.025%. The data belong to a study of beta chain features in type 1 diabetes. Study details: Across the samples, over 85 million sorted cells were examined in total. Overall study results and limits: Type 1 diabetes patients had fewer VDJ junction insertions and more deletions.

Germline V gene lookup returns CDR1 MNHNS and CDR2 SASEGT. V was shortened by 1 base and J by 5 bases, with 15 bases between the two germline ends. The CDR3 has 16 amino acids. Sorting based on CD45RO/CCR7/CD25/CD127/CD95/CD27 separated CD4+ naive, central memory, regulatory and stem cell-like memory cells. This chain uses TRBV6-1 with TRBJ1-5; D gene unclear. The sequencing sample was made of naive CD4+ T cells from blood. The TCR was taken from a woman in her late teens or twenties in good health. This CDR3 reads CASSEVVLGVDQPQHF. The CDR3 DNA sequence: TGTGCCAGCAGTGAAGTAGTATTGGGAGTCGATCAGCCCCAGCATTTT.